One sample yielded the 27 T cell receptor beta chains listed below, sequenced in a study of control samples from healthy donors and cancer patients. TCRdb's table, derived via immunoSEQ multiplex PCR, lists solely in-frame clones and lacks some. Of about 120,000 clones detected, more than 70% appear once; the ten largest clones hold 3.4%. The sample taken for sequencing was blood. These receptors were obtained from a man aged 40-49 years in good health.

CDR3 DNA: TGTGCCAGCTCACCCACGGACCTGACCGGGGAGCTGTTTTTT. The encoded protein is CASSPTDLTGELFF. The J gene is TRBJ2-2, the V gene TRBV18; D is unclear. Trimming took 3 bases from V and 5 from J, leaving 10 bases between them. This CDR3 is built from 14 residues. Germline loops: CDR1 KGHSH, CDR2 LQKENI.

The V gene is TRBV3-1 (or the pseudogene TRBV3-2), the J gene TRBJ1-1; D gene unclear. CDR3 length: 13 residues. Trimming left V 1 base short and J 0 bases short, with 3 bases between. Germline values: CDR1 LGHDT, CDR2 YNNKEL (reference sequence). The CDR3 bases are TGTGCCAGCAGCCAAGCCGTGAACACTGAAGCTTTCTTT. This sequence encodes CASSQAVNTEAFF.

This clone showed up just a few times. V is TRBV18 and J is TRBJ2-1, with TRBD2 matching 10 bases. The CDR3 is 17 amino acids. After removal of 3 bases from V and 2 bases from J, the junction contained 7 bases not matched to a gene. Germline V gene data show CDR1 as KGHSH and CDR2 as LQKENI. CDR3 sequence (DNA): TGTGCCAGCTCACCTCGTGCTAGCGGGGGAGCCTACAATGAGCAGTTCTTC. As protein: CASSPRASGGAYNEQFF.

This clone was observed once. The chain combines TRBV19 with TRBJ2-1, with a weak D call TRBD2 (6 bases). Trimming took off 2 bases at V and 3 bases at J, with 14 bases between the two ends. CDR3 length equals 16 residues. Germline V gene data show CDR1 as LNHDA and CDR2 as SQIVND (reference sequence). The CDR3 DNA sequence: TGTGCCAGTAGTATATCGGGACTTATGAACTACAATGAGCAGTTCTTC. It is translated as CASSISGLMNYNEQFF.

The gene calls are TRBV30 and TRBJ1-1; D might be TRBD1 (5 bases). This CDR3 is 12 amino acids long. Trimming left V 0 bases short and J 6 bases short, with 8 bases between. Germline loops: CDR1 GTSNPN, CDR2 SVGIG (reference sequence). The CDR3 region is CAWSVPGPEAFF. DNA for the CDR3: TGTGCCTGGAGTGTCCCAGGGCCTGAAGCTTTCTTT.

The gene calls are TRBV5-1 and TRBJ2-2; the D is unclear. Between the trimmed V and J ends, which lost 0 bases and 2 bases, there was a span of 11 bases. Per the germline V gene, CDR1 is SGHRS and CDR2 is YFSETQ. The CDR3 loop spans 16 amino acids. The CDR3 coding sequence is TGCGCCAGCAGCTTGGAGGGCCAGACCAACACCGGGGAGCTGTTTTTT. It specifies CASSLEGQTNTGELFF.

This clone has just one count. The chain uses TRBV19 and TRBJ2-1; 7 positions agree with TRBD1. The J segment lost 5 bases and the V segment lost 3 bases, leaving 7 bases of the junction unmatched. The length of the CDR3 is 15 residues. Germline V gene sequence: CDR1 LNHDA, CDR2 SQIVND (reference sequence). The CDR3 region has the DNA TGTGCCAGTAGTATGAGGCAGGGGGTCCACAATGAGCAGTTCTTC. Encoded protein: CASSMRQGVHNEQFF. The variable domain in full, with the rest retrieved from reference TRBV19 and TRBJ2-1, is DGGITQSPKYLFRKEGQNVTLSCEQNLNHDAMYWYRQDPGQGLRLIYYSQIVNDFQKGDIAEGYSVSREKKESFPLTVTSAQKNPTAFYLCASSMRQGVHNEQFFGPGTRLTVL.

The chain recombines TRBV7-9 with TRBJ1-4, with a possible D match to TRBD1 (5 bases). The CDR3 loop spans 16 amino acids. Trimming pared 2 bases from V and 8 bases from J, leaving 18 bases between. Germline lookup yields CDR1 SEHNR and CDR2 FQNEAQ (reference sequence). The CDR3: CASSLTREAPSEKLFF. The CDR3 bases are TGTGCCAGCAGCTTAACCAGGGAGGCCCCATCCGAAAAACTGTTTTTT.

J is TRBJ1-2 and V is TRBV7-2; TRBD1 might be the D (5 bases). Trimming cost V 2 bases and J 4 bases, with 8 bases left between them. CDR1 and CDR2 from the germline V gene are SGHTA and FQGNSA. The CDR3 consists of 13 residues. The chain's CDR3 is CASSLSGTYGYTF. Written as DNA, the CDR3 is TGTGCCAGCAGCTTATCGGGGACCTATGGCTACACCTTC.

V and J are TRBV2 and TRBJ2-7; D is possibly TRBD1 or TRBD2 (5 bases each). CDR3 length: 15 residues. Germline V gene data show CDR1 as SNHLY and CDR2 as FYNNEI. Trimming cost V 3 bases and J 2 bases, with 14 bases left between them. CDR3 sequence: CASSDHRDPTYEQYF. CDR3 sequence (DNA): TGTGCCAGCAGTGATCATCGGGACCCAACCTACGAGCAGTACTTC. The complete variable domain, with remaining parts taken from reference TRBV2 and TRBJ2-7, reads EPEVTQTPSHQVTQMGQEVILRCVPISNHLYFYWYRQILGQKVEFLVSFYNNEISEKSEIFDDQFSVERPDGSNFTLKIRSTKLEDSAMYFCASSDHRDPTYEQYFGPGTRLTVT.

V gene TRBV21-1 combines with J gene TRBJ1-1; the table's D call, TRBD1, has no DNA check behind it. TRBV21-1 is a recognized pseudogene. CDR3 length: 17 amino acids. DNA for the CDR3: TGTGCCAGCAGCAAAGATTTAGGATCCAGGGGGAACACTGAAGCTTTCTTT. Amino acids: CASSKDLGSRGNTEAFF.

The sample holds a few counts of this clone. The chain recombines TRBV30 with TRBJ2-3; 15 nucleotides align to TRBD2. CDR3 length: 16 residues. The germline V gene has CDR1 GTSNPN and CDR2 SVGIG (reference sequence). The V segment lost 1 base and the J segment 6 bases; nucleotides outside the gene matches: 5. DNA for the CDR3: TGTGCCTGGAGTGCCGGGACTAGCGGGGGGAAGGATACGCAGTATTTT. Translation: CAWSAGTSGGKDTQYF.

The rearrangement joins TRBV2 to TRBJ1-5; 7 nucleotides align to TRBD1. The germline gives CDR1 SNHLY, CDR2 FYNNEI. The CDR3 length is 17 residues. Unmatched junction bases numbered 11, after V lost 4 bases and J lost 2 bases. Here the CDR3 reads CASSVVNRGRGNQPQHF. In DNA, the CDR3 is TGTGCCAGCAGTGTCGTTAACAGGGGAAGAGGCAATCAGCCCCAGCATTTT.

The chain links TRBV18 to TRBJ1-4; the D gene is possibly TRBD1 (5 bases). The V end was cut by 1 base, the J end by 3 bases, with 9 bases between. From germline, CDR1 is KGHSH and CDR2 LQKENI. CDR3 length: 15 amino acids. Here the CDR3 reads CASSPRGAPNEKLFF. The CDR3 DNA reads TGTGCCAGCTCACCACGAGGGGCCCCTAATGAAAAACTGTTTTTT.

This chain links TRBV10-3 with TRBJ1-2, with TRBD1 identical over 11 bases. CDR3 length: 13 amino acids. CDR1 is ENHRY and CDR2 is SYGVKD in the germline V gene. J lost 8 bases, V lost 10 bases, and 9 bases had no gene match. CDR3: CATRTGGTGGYTF. The CDR3 coding sequence is TGTGCCACGAGGACAGGGGGCACAGGAGGCTACACCTTC.

J is TRBJ1-2 and V is TRBV6-6, with D perhaps TRBD1 (6 bases). This CDR3 contains 15 residues. Deletions cut 0 bases from V and 4 bases from J, with 12 bases between. Per the germline V gene, CDR1 is MNHNY and CDR2 is SVGAGI (reference sequence). The DNA of the CDR3 is TGTGCCAGCAGTTACTCTACAGGGTCCCTCTATGGCTACACCTTC. It specifies CASSYSTGSLYGYTF.

The chain employs TRBV24-1 and TRBJ1-4; 7 bases align to TRBD1. Germline CDR1 KGHDR, CDR2 SFDVKD. CDR3 length: 11 residues. Trimming took 3 bases from V and 13 from J; bases not matched to a gene: 1. The CDR3 DNA reads TGTGCCACCAGTGATCACAGGGGACTGTTTTTT. Residues: CATSDHRGLFF.

The chain has TRBV29-1 and TRBJ1-1; D is ambiguous. V was cut by 4 bases and J by 3 bases, with 9 bases left in between. This CDR3 region has 12 residues. The V gene's germline CDR1 is SQVTM and CDR2 ANQGSEA. The CDR3, as DNA: TGCAGCGTTGGATCTGGAGACACTGAAGCTTTCTTT. This sequence encodes CSVGSGDTEAFF. The variable domain in full, with the rest retrieved from reference TRBV29-1 and TRBJ1-1, is SAVISQKPSRDICQRGTSLTIQCQVDSQVTMMFWYRQQPGQSLTLIATANQGSEATYESGFVIDKFPISRPNLTFSTLTVSNMSPEDSSIYLCSVGSGDTEAFFGQGTRLTVV.

CDR3 sequence reads: CASSSLQVGNTEAFF. In DNA, the CDR3 is TGTGCCAGCAGCTCACTACAGGTAGGAAACACTGAAGCTTTCTTT. The chain is built from TRBV27 and TRBJ1-1, with D maybe TRBD1 (5 bases). This CDR3 has 15 amino acids. V gave up 6 bases and J gave up 2 bases, with 16 bases separating them. The germline V gene has CDR1 MNHEY and CDR2 SMNVEV (reference sequence).

The chain joins TRBV2 to TRBJ2-3; a weak D match, TRBD1 (5 bases). The CDR3 is made up of 16 amino acids. Trimming removed 5 bases at V and 2 bases at J, with 17 bases between. Per germline, CDR1 SNHLY and CDR2 FYNNEI. CDR3 DNA: TGTGCCAGCAGTAAATCCGGTCGAGGACACACAGATACGCAGTATTTT. This sequence encodes CASSKSGRGHTDTQYF.

The rearrangement uses TRBV9 and TRBJ1-2; 10 nucleotides align to TRBD1. The germline V gene has CDR1 SGDLS and CDR2 YYNGEE. J gave up 8 bases and V 3 bases, and 10 bases lay outside the gene matches. This CDR3 has 15 amino acids. CDR3 loop: CASSANRDRGSGYTF. The DNA for the CDR3 is TGTGCCAGCAGCGCCAACAGGGACAGGGGCTCCGGCTACACCTTC.

The CDR3 nucleotides are TGTGCCAGCAGCTTAGGGGGGGCGAACCTTTGGGAGCAGTACTTC. It specifies CASSLGGANLWEQYF. The chain joins TRBV13 to TRBJ2-7, with D perhaps matching TRBD1 (6 bases). The V gene lost 0 bases and the J gene lost 7 bases, with 16 bases spanning the gap. Germline CDR1 and CDR2: PRHDT and FYEKMQ (reference sequence). The CDR3 length is 15 residues. The full variable domain, its missing parts supplied by reference TRBV13 and TRBJ2-7, is AAGVIQSPRHLIKEKRETATLKCYPIPRHDTVYWYQQGPGQDPQFLISFYEKMQSDKGSIPDRFSAQQFSDYHSELNMSSLELGDSALYFCASSLGGANLWEQYFGPGTRLTVT.

The CDR3, as DNA: TGTGCCAGCAGCTTAGGAGGGGCCACAGATACGCAGTATTTT. This sequence encodes CASSLGGATDTQYF. The V and J genes are TRBV7-3 and TRBJ2-3; perhaps TRBD2 as D (6 bases). The germline CDR1 and CDR2 sequences are SGHTA and FQGTGA. Trimming stripped 2 bases from V and 2 bases from J, with 8 bases between. This CDR3 has 14 amino acids.

This chain uses TRBV6-2 or TRBV6-3 with TRBJ2-3; D ambiguous. The CDR3 extends over 13 amino acids. CDR1 is MNHEY, CDR2 SVGEGT, per germline. Trimming stripped 3 bases from V and 3 bases from J, with 7 bases between. CDR3 DNA sequence: TGTGCCAGCAGTTATAGGGCGACAGATACGCAGTATTTT. This encodes CASSYRATDTQYF.

The J gene is TRBJ2-6, the V gene TRBV2; 7 bases fit TRBD2. The CDR3 has 17 amino acids. V lost 7 bases, J lost 0 bases, and 9 bases stayed unmatched. Germline V lookup: CDR1 SNHLY, CDR2 FYNNEI. The CDR3: CASTRGEKTSGANVLTF. The CDR3 nucleotides read TGTGCCAGCACCCGGGGGGAGAAGACCTCTGGGGCCAACGTCCTGACTTTC.

This clone was found once. The chain joins TRBV5-1 to TRBJ1-2; TRBD1 is a possible D gene (5 bases). V lost 0 bases and J 5 bases, leaving 8 bases between the germline ends. CDR3 length equals 13 residues. The germline CDR1 and CDR2 sequences are SGHRS and YFSETQ. The CDR3 reads CASSLGQIYGYTF. The CDR3 DNA reads TGCGCCAGCAGCTTGGGACAGATATATGGCTACACCTTC.

The chain links TRBV4-3 to TRBJ1-4; 8 bases fit TRBD1. Per the germline V gene, CDR1 is LGHNA and CDR2 is YSLEER. Germline trimming cut 0 bases from V and 3 bases from J; bases unmatched to any gene: 12. This CDR3 region has 19 residues. The CDR3 loop reads CASSQDLNRGVEANEKLFF. The CDR3 nucleotides read TGCGCCAGCAGCCAAGATCTTAACAGGGGGGTAGAAGCTAATGAAAAACTGTTTTTT.